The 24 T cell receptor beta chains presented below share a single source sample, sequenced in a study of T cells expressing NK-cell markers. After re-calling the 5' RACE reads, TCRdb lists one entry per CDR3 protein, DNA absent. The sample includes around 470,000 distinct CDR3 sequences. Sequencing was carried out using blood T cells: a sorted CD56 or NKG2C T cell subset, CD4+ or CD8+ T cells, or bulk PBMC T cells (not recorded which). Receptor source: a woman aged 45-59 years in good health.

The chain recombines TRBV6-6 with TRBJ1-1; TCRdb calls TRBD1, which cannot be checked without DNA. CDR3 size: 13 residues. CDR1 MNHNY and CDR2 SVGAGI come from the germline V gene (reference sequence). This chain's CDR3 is CAAVGGGGTEAFF.

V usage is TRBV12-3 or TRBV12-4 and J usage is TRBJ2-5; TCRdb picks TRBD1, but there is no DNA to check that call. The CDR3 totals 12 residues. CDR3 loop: CASSFPGVPQYF.

The CDR3 here is CASSKRVWPYGYTF. The V call is TRBV12-3 or TRBV12-4, the J call TRBJ1-2. The CDR3 spans 14 residues.

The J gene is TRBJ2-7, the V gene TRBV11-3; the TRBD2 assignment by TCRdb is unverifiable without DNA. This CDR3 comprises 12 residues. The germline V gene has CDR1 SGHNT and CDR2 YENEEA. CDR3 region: CASSPSTRLQYF.

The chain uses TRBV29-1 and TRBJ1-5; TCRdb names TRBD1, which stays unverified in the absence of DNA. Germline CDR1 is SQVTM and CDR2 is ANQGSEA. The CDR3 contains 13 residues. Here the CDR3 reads CSARRGQGEPQHF.

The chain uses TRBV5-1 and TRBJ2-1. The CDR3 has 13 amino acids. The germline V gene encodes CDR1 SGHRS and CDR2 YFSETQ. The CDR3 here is CASSTLRYNEQFF. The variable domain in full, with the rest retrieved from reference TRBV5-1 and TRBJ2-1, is KAGVTQTPRYLIKTRGQQVTLSCSPISGHRSVSWYQQTPGQGLQFLFEYFSETQRNKGNFPGRFSGRQFSNSRSEMNVSTLELGDSALYLCASSTLRYNEQFFGPGTRLTVL.

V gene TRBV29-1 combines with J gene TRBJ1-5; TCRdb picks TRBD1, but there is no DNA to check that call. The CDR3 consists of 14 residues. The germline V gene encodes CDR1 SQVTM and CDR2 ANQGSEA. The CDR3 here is CSVAAGTSFQPQHF. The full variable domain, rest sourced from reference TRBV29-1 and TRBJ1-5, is SAVISQKPSRDICQRGTSLTIQCQVDSQVTMMFWYRQQPGQSLTLIATANQGSEATYESGFVIDKFPISRPNLTFSTLTVSNMSPEDSSIYLCSVAAGTSFQPQHFGDGTRLSIL.

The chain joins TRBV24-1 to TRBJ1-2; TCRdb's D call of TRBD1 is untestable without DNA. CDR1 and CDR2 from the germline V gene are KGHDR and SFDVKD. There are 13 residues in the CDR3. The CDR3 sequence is CATSGGADNGYTF.

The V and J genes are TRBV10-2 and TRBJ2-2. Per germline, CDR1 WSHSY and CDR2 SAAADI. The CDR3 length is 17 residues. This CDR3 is CASSEGLLKKNTGELFF.

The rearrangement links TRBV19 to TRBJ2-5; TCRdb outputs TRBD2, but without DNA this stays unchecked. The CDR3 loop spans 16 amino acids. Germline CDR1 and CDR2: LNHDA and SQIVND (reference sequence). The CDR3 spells CASSTDSGRAGETQYF.

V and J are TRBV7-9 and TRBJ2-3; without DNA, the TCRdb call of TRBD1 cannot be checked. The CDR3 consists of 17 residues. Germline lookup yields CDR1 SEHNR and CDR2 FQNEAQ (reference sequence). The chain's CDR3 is CASRRDRDRGLTDTQYF.

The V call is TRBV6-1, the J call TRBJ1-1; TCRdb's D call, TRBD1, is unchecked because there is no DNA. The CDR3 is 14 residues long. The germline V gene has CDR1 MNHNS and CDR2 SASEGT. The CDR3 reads CASSEAGRGREAFF.

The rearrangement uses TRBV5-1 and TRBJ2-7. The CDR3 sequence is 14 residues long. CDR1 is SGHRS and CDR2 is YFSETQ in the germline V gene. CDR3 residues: CASSFDLPPYEQYF.

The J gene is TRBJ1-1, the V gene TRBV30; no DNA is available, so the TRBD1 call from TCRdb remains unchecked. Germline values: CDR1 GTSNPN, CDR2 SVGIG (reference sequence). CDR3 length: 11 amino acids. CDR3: CAWRSGTATFF.

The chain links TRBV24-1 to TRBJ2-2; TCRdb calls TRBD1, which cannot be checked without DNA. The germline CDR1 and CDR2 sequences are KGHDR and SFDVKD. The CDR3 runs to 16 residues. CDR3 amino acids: CATSDPGQGYTGELFF.

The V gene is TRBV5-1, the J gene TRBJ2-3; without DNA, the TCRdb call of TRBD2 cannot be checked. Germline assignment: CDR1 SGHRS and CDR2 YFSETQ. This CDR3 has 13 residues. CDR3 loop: CASNAGEADTQYF. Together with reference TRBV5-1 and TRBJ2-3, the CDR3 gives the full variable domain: KAGVTQTPRYLIKTRGQQVTLSCSPISGHRSVSWYQQTPGQGLQFLFEYFSETQRNKGNFPGRFSGRQFSNSRSEMNVSTLELGDSALYLCASNAGEADTQYFGPGTRLTVL.

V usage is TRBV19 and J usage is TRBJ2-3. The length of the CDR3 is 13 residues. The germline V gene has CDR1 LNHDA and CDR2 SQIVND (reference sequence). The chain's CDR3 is CASRGAGTDTQYF.

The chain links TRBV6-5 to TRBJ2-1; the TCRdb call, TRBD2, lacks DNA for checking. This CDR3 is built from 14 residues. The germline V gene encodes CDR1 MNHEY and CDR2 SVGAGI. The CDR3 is CASSPDSGNNEQFF.

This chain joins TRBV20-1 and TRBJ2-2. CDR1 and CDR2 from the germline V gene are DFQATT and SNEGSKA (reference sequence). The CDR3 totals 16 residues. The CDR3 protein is CSARPSWDMNTGELFF.

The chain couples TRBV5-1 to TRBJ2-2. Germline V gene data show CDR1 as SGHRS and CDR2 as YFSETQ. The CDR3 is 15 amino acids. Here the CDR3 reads CASSLLEEITGELFF.

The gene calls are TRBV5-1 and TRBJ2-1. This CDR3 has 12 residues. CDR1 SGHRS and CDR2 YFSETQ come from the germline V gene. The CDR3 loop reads CASSLSTERQFF.

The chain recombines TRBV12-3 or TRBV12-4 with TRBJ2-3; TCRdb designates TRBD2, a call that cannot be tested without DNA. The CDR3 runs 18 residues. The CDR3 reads CASSSSPPLATSTDTQYF.

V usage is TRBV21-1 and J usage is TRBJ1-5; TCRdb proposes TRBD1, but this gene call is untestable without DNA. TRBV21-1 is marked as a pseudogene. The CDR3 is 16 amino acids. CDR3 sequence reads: CASSVGGGWNNQPQHF.

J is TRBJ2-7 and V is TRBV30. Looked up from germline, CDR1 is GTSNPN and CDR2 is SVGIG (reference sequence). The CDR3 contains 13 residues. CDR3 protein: CAWSLGTSYEQYF.